The next 11 T cell receptor beta chains were all read from a single sample in a study of cytomegalovirus exposure and HLA in healthy donors. Profiled with immunoSEQ multiplex PCR; TCRdb holds only in-frame clones, not every one. The data show 150,000 to 200,000 clones, roughly 90% seen once. The material sequenced was PBMCs. These receptors originate from a woman in her late teens or twenties in good health and CMV-seronegative.

The CDR3: CSVEVLQLNTEAFF. As DNA, the CDR3 is TGCAGCGTTGAAGTGTTACAGCTAAACACTGAAGCTTTCTTT. The chain employs TRBV29-1 and TRBJ1-1; D is ambiguous. CDR3 size: 14 residues. In germline, CDR1 is SQVTM, CDR2 ANQGSEA. V lost 1 base and J lost 2, with 11 bases in between.

The chain has TRBV25-1 and TRBJ2-6; D unresolved. Germline assignment: CDR1 MGHDK and CDR2 SYGVNS. The ends were cut back, 5 bases at V and 2 bases at J, with 10 bases in the middle. The CDR3 length is 15 residues. The CDR3 protein is CASSPSTPGANVLTF. Here the CDR3 DNA reads TGTGCCAGCAGTCCAAGCACGCCTGGGGCCAACGTCCTGACTTTC. The full variable domain, rest sourced from reference TRBV25-1 and TRBJ2-6, is EADIYQTPRYLVIGTGKKITLECSQTMGHDKMYWYQQDPGMELHLIHYSYGVNSTEKGDLSSESTVSRIRTEHFPLTLESARPSHTSQYLCASSPSTPGANVLTFGAGSRLTVL.

The chain joins TRBV4-3 to TRBJ2-7; tentatively, D is TRBD1 (6 bases). The CDR3 covers 15 residues. The V and J ends lost 1 base and 2 bases respectively, with 12 bases between them. Germline V gene sequence: CDR1 LGHNA, CDR2 YSLEER. DNA for the CDR3: TGCGCCAGCAGCCAAGGGACAGCCGGAACCTACGAGCAGTACTTC. This translates into CASSQGTAGTYEQYF.

This chain joins TRBV5-1 and TRBJ1-1; 9 bases agree with TRBD1. The V gene's germline CDR1 is SGHRS and CDR2 YFSETQ. V dropped 0 bases and J dropped 14; count of bases not matched to a gene: 17. The length of the CDR3 is 16 residues. CDR3 region: CASSLGAGQGHRKRFF. As DNA, the CDR3 is TGCGCCAGCAGCTTGGGGGCGGGACAGGGTCATAGAAAACGCTTCTTT.

The chain couples TRBV12-5 to TRBJ1-4; D remains unclear. Germline assignment: CDR1 LGHNT and CDR2 FRNRAP. The V end lost 5 bases, the J end lost 10 bases, and 17 bases lay between the germline ends. The CDR3 totals 14 residues. In nucleotides, the CDR3 is TGTGCTAGTGGTCCCCATTACCAACCAGGAAAACTGTTTTTT. This encodes CASGPHYQPGKLFF.

The rearrangement uses TRBV19 and TRBJ1-1; 7 bases line up with TRBD1. The junction had 2 bases not matched to a gene; V was cut back by 6 bases and J by 1 base. Germline-derived CDR1 and CDR2 are LNHDA and SQIVND (reference sequence). The CDR3 extends over 13 amino acids. The CDR3 sequence: CASRWDRNTEAFF. CDR3 nucleotides: TGTGCCAGTAGGTGGGACAGGAACACTGAAGCTTTCTTT.

The chain couples TRBV27 to TRBJ2-1, with a tentative D call TRBD2 (5 bases). V gave up 5 bases and J gave up 8 bases, with 7 bases separating them. The germline gives CDR1 MNHEY, CDR2 SMNVEV (reference sequence). CDR3 length: 11 residues. CDR3 residues: CASSLGDEQFF. In DNA form, the CDR3 reads TGTGCCAGCAGTCTGGGAGATGAGCAGTTCTTC.

This clone came up a few times. This chain joins TRBV4-3 and TRBJ2-2; D is possibly TRBD1 (6 bases). The CDR3 loop spans 17 amino acids. Trimming cost V 4 bases and J 5 bases, with 20 bases left between them. Looked up from germline, CDR1 is LGHNA and CDR2 is YSLEER. CDR3 residues: CASSPHPRQARTGELFF. In DNA form, the CDR3 reads TGCGCCAGCAGCCCCCACCCGAGACAGGCGAGGACCGGGGAGCTGTTTTTT.

This clone was recorded many times. This sequence joins TRBV9 and TRBJ1-6, with D unclear. CDR1 and CDR2 from the germline V gene are SGDLS and YYNGEE. The V end lost 0 bases, the J end lost 5 bases, and 9 bases lay between the germline ends. The CDR3 has 15 amino acids. CDR3 region: CASSVGERNNSPLHF. The CDR3 nucleotides read TGTGCCAGCAGCGTAGGAGAGAGAAATAATTCACCCCTCCACTTT.

This chain links TRBV19 with TRBJ1-5; D remains ambiguous. The CDR3 extends over 17 amino acids. With 3 bases removed from V and 0 bases from J, the gap between germline ends came to 15 bases. Germline loops: CDR1 LNHDA, CDR2 SQIVND (reference sequence). The CDR3 is CASSILGLRYSNQPQHF. As DNA, the CDR3 is TGTGCCAGTAGTATTCTAGGCCTACGGTATAGCAATCAGCCCCAGCATTTT.

This clone turned up a few times. The J gene is TRBJ2-5, the V gene TRBV6-5; 7 nucleotides align to TRBD1. CDR1 and CDR2 from the germline V gene are MNHEY and SVGAGI. This CDR3 is built from 14 residues. V gave up 6 bases and J gave up 5 bases; unmatched junction bases: 9. Written as DNA, the CDR3 is TGTGCCAGCAGAGACAGGGTTAACAGGGAGACCCAGTACTTC. Its translation is CASRDRVNRETQYF.